Below, 21 T cell receptor beta chains from the same sample are listed, as sequenced in a study of OX40 agonist ivuxolimab in advanced cancers. This table comes from immunoSEQ multiplex PCR, and its TCRdb copy is limited to in-frame clones, with some not included. Counted here are tens of thousands of clones, around 83% occurring once; the ten biggest clones make up about 20%. The sequencing here drew on CD4+ or CD8+ T cells sorted from blood, taken in a trial of the OX40 agonist ivuxolimab. The source of these receptors is an adult with an advanced solid tumor such as melanoma, head and neck, liver or kidney cancer.

The table lists this clone with a count of one. The rearrangement links TRBV7-2 to TRBJ2-7, with unresolved D. The germline V gene has CDR1 SGHTA and CDR2 FQGNSA. The V and J ends lost 2 bases and 2 bases respectively, with 7 bases between them. The CDR3 runs 13 residues. CDR3 nucleotide sequence: TGTGCCAGCAGCTTAAACCCAACCTACGAGCAGTACTTC. This gives the protein CASSLNPTYEQYF.

This clone occurred once. Sequence at one end of the junction differs from germline and may be a read error. This chain connects TRBV7-7 to TRBJ2-7; TRBD2 matches at 7 bases. CDR3 length: 14 residues. CDR1 and CDR2 from the germline V gene are SSHAT and FNYEAQ (reference sequence). The CDR3 sequence is CASSFTREGGEQYF. As DNA, the CDR3 is TGTGCTAGCAGCTTCACTAGGGAGGGAGGCGAGCAGTACTTC.

This clone appeared a few times. The rearrangement joins TRBV7-2 to TRBJ1-6; D might be TRBD1 (5 bases). CDR1 is SGHTA and CDR2 is FQGNSA in the germline V gene. V was cut by 5 bases and J by 7 bases, with 9 bases left in between. CDR3 length: 13 amino acids. The chain's CDR3 is CASSPQGNSPLHF. For the CDR3, the DNA is TGTGCCAGCAGCCCCCAGGGCAATTCACCCCTCCACTTT.

This clone was seen a single time. The J gene is TRBJ2-4, the V gene TRBV7-9; no firm D call. The V gene lost 5 bases and the J gene lost 8 bases, with 10 bases spanning the gap. In germline, CDR1 is SEHNR, CDR2 FQNEAQ (reference sequence). The CDR3 extends over 12 amino acids. CDR3 nucleotide sequence: TGTGCCAGCAGCCAAGATGATGACATTCAGTACTTC. Translated: CASSQDDDIQYF.

This clone has only a few counts. CDR3 nucleotide sequence: TGTGCCAGCAGCAAAGCCGAGGAGGGGTATAGCAATCAGCCCCAGCATTTT. Its translation is CASSKAEEGYSNQPQHF. V is TRBV21-1 and J is TRBJ1-5. TRBV21-1 is given as a pseudogene. CDR3 size: 17 residues.

CDR3 sequence reads: CASSPGQGGNQPQHF. CDR3 sequence (DNA): TGTGCCAGCAGCCCCGGACAGGGTGGGAATCAGCCCCAGCATTTT. The chain carries TRBV7-9 and TRBJ1-5; 8 nucleotides match TRBD1. V lost 5 bases, J lost 4 bases, and 7 bases stayed unmatched. This CDR3 has 15 amino acids. The germline V gene has CDR1 SEHNR and CDR2 FQNEAQ (reference sequence).

This chain uses TRBV7-8 with TRBJ2-5; D unresolved. Between the trimmed V and J ends, which lost 3 bases and 5 bases, there was a span of 7 bases. This CDR3 has 12 amino acids. Germline V gene sequence: CDR1 SGHVS, CDR2 FQNEAQ. The CDR3 DNA follows: TGTGCCAGCAGCTTTAGTCCGGAGACCCAGTACTTC. Its translation: CASSFSPETQYF. The full variable domain, completed using reference TRBV7-8 and TRBJ2-5, is GAGVSQSPRYKVAKRGQDVALRCDPISGHVSLFWYQQALGQGPEFLTYFQNEAQLDKSGLPSDRFFAERPEGSVSTLKIQRTQQEDSAVYLCASSFSPETQYFGPGTRLLVL.

This clone rates as medium-sized. This sequence joins TRBV6-1 and TRBJ2-7; D gene unclear. CDR1 is MNHNS, CDR2 SASEGT, per germline. The V and J ends lost 1 base and 3 bases respectively, with 7 bases between them. This CDR3 comprises 13 residues. This chain's CDR3 is CASSEDRYYEQYF. The CDR3 coding sequence is TGTGCCAGCAGTGAAGATAGATACTACGAGCAGTACTTC.

The CDR3 loop is CASSDETSYEQYF. The DNA of the CDR3 is TGTGCCAGCAGTGACGAGACGTCCTACGAGCAGTACTTC. J is TRBJ2-7 and V is TRBV2; D is undetermined. Per the germline V gene, CDR1 is SNHLY and CDR2 is FYNNEI. The ends were cut back, 3 bases at V and 1 base at J, with 7 bases in the middle. This CDR3 is 13 amino acids long.

The chain employs TRBV10-3 and TRBJ1-2, with TRBD1 identical over 9 bases. Germline lookup yields CDR1 ENHRY and CDR2 SYGVKD. The J segment lost 3 bases and the V segment lost 9 bases, leaving 2 bases of the junction unmatched. CDR3 length equals 12 residues. In nucleotides, the CDR3 is TGTGCCATGCGGACAGGGGACTATGGCTACACCTTC. This translates into CAMRTGDYGYTF.

The V and J genes are TRBV15 and TRBJ1-2, with D maybe TRBD1 (5 bases). This CDR3 region has 16 residues. CDR1 is LNHNV, CDR2 YYDKDF, per germline (reference sequence). The V end was cut by 0 bases, the J end by 3 bases, with 14 bases between. The CDR3 loop reads CATSRDKGFLYYGYTF. The CDR3 nucleotides are TGTGCCACCAGCAGAGATAAGGGGTTTCTCTACTATGGCTACACCTTC.

The chain combines TRBV5-1 with TRBJ2-6; the D is unclear. In germline, CDR1 is SGHRS, CDR2 YFSETQ. The CDR3 has 17 residues. Trimming took 0 bases from V and 0 from J, leaving 10 bases between them. This chain's CDR3 is CASSLGRLSSGANVLTF. The CDR3 DNA reads TGCGCCAGCAGCTTGGGGCGCTTAAGCTCTGGGGCCAACGTCCTGACTTTC.

The chain has TRBV4-1 and TRBJ1-2; 7 nucleotides match TRBD1. The ends lost 1 base at V and 2 bases at J; junction bases unmatched: 4. CDR3 length: 15 residues. CDR1 and CDR2 (germline): MGHRA, YSYEKL. The CDR3 sequence: CASSQVGTANYGYTF. Written as DNA, the CDR3 is TGCGCCAGCAGCCAAGTAGGGACAGCCAACTATGGCTACACCTTC.

The V call is TRBV7-9, the J call TRBJ1-1, with 9 bases lining up with TRBD1. Germline CDR1 reads SEHNR; CDR2 reads FQNEAQ (reference sequence). J lost 5 bases, V lost 5 bases, and 9 bases had no gene match. The CDR3 length is 15 residues. The CDR3: CASSHPGQGETEAFF. DNA of the CDR3: TGTGCCAGCAGCCATCCGGGACAGGGAGAGACTGAAGCTTTCTTT.

In its sample, this clone was seen once. The gene calls are TRBV14 and TRBJ2-1, with 10 bases that match TRBD2. Losses at the gene ends were 6 bases for V and 5 bases for J; bases not matched to a gene: 7. This CDR3 spans 15 amino acids. Germline lookup yields CDR1 SGHDN and CDR2 FVKESK. In DNA, the CDR3 is TGTGCCAGCAGGACTAGCGGGCAAAGTCACAATGAGCAGTTCTTC. Amino acid sequence: CASRTSGQSHNEQFF. The full variable domain, its missing parts supplied by reference TRBV14 and TRBJ2-1, is EAGVTQFPSHSVIEKGQTVTLRCDPISGHDNLYWYRRVMGKEIKFLLHFVKESKQDESGMPNNRFLAERTGGTYSTLKVQPAELEDSGVYFCASRTSGQSHNEQFFGPGTRLTVL.

This rearrangement joins TRBV9 to TRBJ2-1; D not resolved. Germline lookup yields CDR1 SGDLS and CDR2 YYNGEE. This CDR3 has 12 residues. V shed 0 bases and J shed 9 bases, with 7 bases lying between them. The CDR3 protein is CASSVGKAEQFF. In nucleotides, the CDR3 is TGTGCCAGCAGCGTAGGGAAGGCTGAGCAGTTCTTC.

The chain couples TRBV6-5 to TRBJ1-2, with D perhaps TRBD1 (5 bases). Germline CDR1 MNHEY, CDR2 SVGAGI. The CDR3 length is 14 residues. V was clipped by 4 bases and J by 8 bases, with 17 bases between them. The CDR3 reads CASSSRTGPLGYTF. The CDR3 nucleotides are TGTGCCAGCAGTTCCAGGACGGGGCCTCTCGGCTACACCTTC.

This chain links TRBV7-6 with TRBJ2-5, with TRBD2 as a possible D gene (5 bases). CDR3 length: 14 residues. CDR1 and CDR2 (germline): SGHVS, FNYEAQ. Trimming left V 1 base short and J 0 bases short, with 6 bases between. CDR3 protein: CASSLDGNQETQYF. The CDR3 DNA follows: TGTGCCAGCAGCTTAGACGGGAACCAAGAGACCCAGTACTTC. The full variable domain, completed using reference TRBV7-6 and TRBJ2-5, is GAGVSQSPRYKVTKRGQDVALRCDPISGHVSLYWYRQALGQGPEFLTYFNYEAQQDKSGLPNDRFSAERPEGSISTLTIQRTEQRDSAMYRCASSLDGNQETQYFGPGTRLLVL.

The genes are TRBV7-3 and TRBJ2-7; 7 bases map to TRBD1. Germline values: CDR1 SGHTA, CDR2 FQGTGA. The V and J ends lost 6 bases and 3 bases, in that order; junction bases with no gene match: 8. CDR3 length equals 14 residues. The CDR3, as DNA: TGTGCCAGCAGTTCAGGGGGAAGGGTCTACGAGCAGTACTTC. It codes for CASSSGGRVYEQYF.

The chain recombines TRBV15 with TRBJ2-1; 7 bases are a match to TRBD1. The CDR3 is 14 amino acids. Germline assignment: CDR1 LNHNV and CDR2 YYDKDF (reference sequence). The V gene end was trimmed by 4 bases and the J gene end by 6 bases; junction bases not matched to a gene: 6. In DNA, the CDR3 is TGTGCCACCAGCACTCGGACAGGACTCAATGAGCAGTTCTTC. It yields the protein CATSTRTGLNEQFF.

This chain uses TRBV11-2 with TRBJ1-3; maybe TRBD1 (5 bases). The V gene lost 6 bases and the J gene lost 0 bases, with 12 bases spanning the gap. Germline V gives CDR1 SGHAT, CDR2 FQNNGV. The CDR3 runs to 15 residues. CDR3 sequence reads: CASRSDRFSGNTIYF. The CDR3 bases are TGTGCCAGCAGGTCCGACAGATTCTCTGGAAACACCATATATTTT.